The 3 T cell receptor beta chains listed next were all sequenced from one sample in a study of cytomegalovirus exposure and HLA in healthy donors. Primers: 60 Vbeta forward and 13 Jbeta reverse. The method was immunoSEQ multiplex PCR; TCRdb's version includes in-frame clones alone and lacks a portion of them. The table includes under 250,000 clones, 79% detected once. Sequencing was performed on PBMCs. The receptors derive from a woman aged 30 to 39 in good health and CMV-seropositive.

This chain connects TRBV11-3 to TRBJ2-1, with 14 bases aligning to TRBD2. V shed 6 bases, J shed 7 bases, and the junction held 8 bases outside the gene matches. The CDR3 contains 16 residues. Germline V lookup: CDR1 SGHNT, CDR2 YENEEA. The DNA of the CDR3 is TGTGCCAGCAGGGGGACTAGCGGGAGCTCGGTAAATGAGCAGTTCTTC. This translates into CASRGTSGSSVNEQFF.

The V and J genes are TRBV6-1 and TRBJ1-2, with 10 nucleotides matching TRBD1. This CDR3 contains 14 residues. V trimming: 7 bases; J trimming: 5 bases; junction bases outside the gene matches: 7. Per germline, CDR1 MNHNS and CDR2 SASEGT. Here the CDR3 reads CASTESGQGYGYTF. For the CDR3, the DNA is TGTGCCAGCACCGAGTCGGGACAGGGGTATGGCTACACCTTC.

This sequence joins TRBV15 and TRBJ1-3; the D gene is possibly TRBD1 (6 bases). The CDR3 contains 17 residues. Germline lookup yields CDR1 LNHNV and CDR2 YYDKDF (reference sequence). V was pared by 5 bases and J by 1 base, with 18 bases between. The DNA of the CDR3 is TGTGCCACCAGCCTCCCGCGAGGGGACACGTCTGGAAACACCATATATTTT. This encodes CATSLPRGDTSGNTIYF.